These T cell receptor beta chains were read from a single sample in a study of T-cell memory formation after mild COVID-19. TCRdb reprocessed the 5' RACE reads via MiXCR and lists one record per CDR3 protein. In the table there are nearly 200,000 distinct CDR3 sequences, around 17% of which are singletons. The sample was PBMCs or a T cell subset sorted from them (not recorded which). These receptor sequences come from an adult woman who had mild COVID-19 (a few samples of this study predate the infection). Cell type and time point are not known. Each CDR3 is given with its conserved first and last residue. A D gene is named only where the DNA matches it firmly. Clone size is given for some rows only: seen once, a few or many times, or a class if the clone is expanded.

J: TRBJ2-5; V: TRBV15; D: -; size: few; CDR3: CATSSLQTRRGTQYF; DNA: TGTGCCACCAGCAGTCTTCAAACGCGCCGGGGGACCCAGTACTTC
J: TRBJ2-5; V: TRBV12-3/TRBV12-4; D: -; size: -; CDR3: CASRYRAETQYF; DNA: TGTGCCAGCAGATACAGGGCGGAGACCCAGTACTTC
J: TRBJ2-7; V: TRBV5-1; D: -; size: few; CDR3: CASSLRQTYEQYF; DNA: TGCGCCAGCAGCTTGAGGCAGACCTACGAGCAGTACTTC
J: TRBJ2-3; V: TRBV18; D: -; size: -; CDR3: CASSPSNTQYF; DNA: TGTGCCAGCTCACCCTCGAATACGCAGTATTTT
J: TRBJ2-2; V: TRBV11-2; D: -; size: many; CDR3: CASSTGTLYTGELFF; DNA: TGTGCCAGCAGCACCGGGACACTGTACACCGGGGAGCTGTTTTTT
J: TRBJ2-1; V: TRBV6-2/TRBV6-3; D: -; size: -; CDR3: CASSYSGELFNEQFF; DNA: TGTGCCAGCAGTTACTCGGGGGAATTGTTCAATGAGCAGTTCTTC
J: TRBJ1-1; V: TRBV6-1; D: -; size: -; CDR3: CATTAVGSGTEAFF; DNA: TGTGCCACAACCGCAGTGGGGTCTGGCACTGAAGCTTTCTTT
J: TRBJ1-6; V: TRBV5-6; D: TRBD1; size: many; CDR3: CASSQQGRTNSPLHF; DNA: TGTGCCAGCAGCCAACAGGGGCGGACGAATTCACCCCTCCACTTT
J: TRBJ2-5; V: TRBV6-5; D: TRBD1; size: few; CDR3: CASSYRGTGGETQYF; DNA: TGTGCCAGCAGTTACCGAGGGACAGGAGGAGAGACCCAGTACTTC
J: TRBJ2-6; V: TRBV15; D: -; size: -; CDR3: CATSEELISGANVLTF; DNA: TGTGCCACCTCGGAGGAACTAATCTCTGGGGCCAACGTCCTGACTTTC
J: TRBJ2-5; V: TRBV5-1; D: -; size: -; CDR3: CASSPRPGARPSETQYF; DNA: TGCGCCAGCAGCCCCCGACCCGGGGCAAGGCCCTCTGAGACCCAGTACTTC
J: TRBJ2-7; V: TRBV9; D: -; size: -; CDR3: CASSPDPGYEQYF; DNA: TGTGCCAGCAGCCCAGATCCCGGCTACGAGCAGTACTTC
J: TRBJ2-3; V: TRBV5-1; D: TRBD2; size: -; CDR3: CASSSLAESTDTQYF; DNA: TGCGCCAGCAGCTCCCTAGCGGAGAGCACAGATACGCAGTATTTT
J: TRBJ2-3; V: TRBV10-3; D: -; size: once; CDR3: CAGADRSGTDTQYF; DNA: TGTGCCGGCGCTGACAGGTCGGGCACAGATACGCAGTATTTT
J: TRBJ2-1; V: TRBV20-1; D: TRBD2; size: few; CDR3: CSATGTSGRYEQFF; DNA: TGCAGTGCTACCGGGACTAGCGGGAGGTATGAGCAGTTCTTC
J: TRBJ2-3; V: TRBV24-1; D: -; size: few; CDR3: CATSVPDLSTDTQYF; DNA: TGTGCCACCAGTGTGCCGGACCTTAGCACAGATACGCAGTATTTT
J: TRBJ2-3; V: TRBV5-1; D: TRBD1; size: few; CDR3: CASSLAWPGGLGGTDTQYF; DNA: TGCGCCAGCAGCTTGGCGTGGCCAGGGGGCCTCGGGGGCACAGATACGCAGTATTTT
J: TRBJ1-1; V: TRBV25-1; D: -; size: few; CDR3: CASSPGTTEAFF; DNA: TGTGCCAGCAGTCCGGGGACCACTGAAGCTTTCTTT
J: TRBJ2-3; V: TRBV20-1; D: TRBD1; size: -; CDR3: CSASVGGEGTDTQYF; DNA: TGCAGTGCCAGCGTAGGGGGCGAGGGCACAGATACGCAGTATTTT
J: TRBJ2-1; V: TRBV12-3/TRBV12-4; D: TRBD1; size: few; CDR3: CASSLRTGGNTDEQFF; DNA: TGTGCCAGCAGTCTCCGGACAGGGGGTAATACCGATGAGCAGTTCTTC
J: TRBJ2-1; V: TRBV20-1; D: TRBD2; size: -; CDR3: CSARDLAGAAGYNEQFF; DNA: TGCAGTGCTAGAGATCTAGCGGGGGCCGCCGGGTACAATGAGCAGTTCTTC
J: TRBJ1-1; V: TRBV12-3/TRBV12-4; D: -; size: few; CDR3: CASTLGWENTEAFF; DNA: TGTGCCAGCACTTTGGGTTGGGAGAACACTGAAGCTTTCTTT
J: TRBJ1-2; V: TRBV20-1; D: -; size: -; CDR3: CSASYNNGYTF; DNA: TGCAGTGCTAGCTATAATAATGGCTACACCTTC
J: TRBJ1-1; V: TRBV29-1; D: -; size: -; CDR3: CSGRTGIWTEAFF; DNA: TGCAGCGGGAGAACAGGTATTTGGACTGAAGCTTTCTTT
J: TRBJ2-5; V: TRBV7-8; D: TRBD2; size: -; CDR3: CASSLGVTSGGKETQYF; DNA: TGTGCCAGCAGCTTAGGGGTGACTAGCGGGGGAAAAGAGACCCAGTACTTC
J: TRBJ2-3; V: TRBV4-2; D: TRBD1; size: -; CDR3: CASSTGADTDTQYF; DNA: TGTGCCAGCAGTACAGGGGCGGACACAGATACGCAGTATTTT
J: TRBJ2-3; V: TRBV9; D: -; size: few; CDR3: CASSAHGEDTQYF; DNA: TGTGCCAGCAGCGCCCACGGGGAAGATACGCAGTATTTT
J: TRBJ2-2; V: TRBV7-9; D: TRBD2; size: few; CDR3: CASSYGPSGSGELFF; DNA: TGTGCCAGCAGCTACGGTCCTAGCGGGAGTGGGGAGCTGTTTTTT